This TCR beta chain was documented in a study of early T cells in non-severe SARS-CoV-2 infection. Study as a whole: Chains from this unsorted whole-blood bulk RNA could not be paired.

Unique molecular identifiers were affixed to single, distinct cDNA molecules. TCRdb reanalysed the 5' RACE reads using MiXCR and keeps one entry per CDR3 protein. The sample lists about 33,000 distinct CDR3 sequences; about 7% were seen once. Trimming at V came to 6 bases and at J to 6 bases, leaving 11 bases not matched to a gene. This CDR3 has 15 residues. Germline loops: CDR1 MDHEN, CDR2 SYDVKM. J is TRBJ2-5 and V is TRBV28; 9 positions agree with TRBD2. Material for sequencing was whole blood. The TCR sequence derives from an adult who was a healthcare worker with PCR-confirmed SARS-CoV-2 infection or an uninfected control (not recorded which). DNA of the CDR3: TGTGCCAGCAGCCCTAATTTGGCGGGGGGGAAGACCCAGTACTTC. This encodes CASSPNLAGGKTQYF. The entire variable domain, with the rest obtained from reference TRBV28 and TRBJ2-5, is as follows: DVKVTQSSRYLVKRTGEKVFLECVQDMDHENMFWYRQDPGLGLRLIYFSYDVKMKEKGDIPEGYSVSREKKERFSLILESASTNQTSMYLCASSPNLAGGKTQYFGPGTRLLVL.